Presented here are 18 T cell receptor beta chains from one specimen sequenced in a study of monozygotic twins with cystic fibrosis. The repertoire was sequenced with immunoSEQ multiplex PCR; TCRdb's copy has only in-frame clones and lacks some. Found here are about 22,000 clones, about 97% of them singletons; the top ten hold under 0.15%. The specimen sequenced was blood. The receptors stem from a girl aged 10-17 years with cystic fibrosis.

This clone was seen only once. This chain connects TRBV15 to TRBJ1-4, with 7 nucleotides matching TRBD1. The V gene end was trimmed by 2 bases and the J gene end by 7 bases; junction bases not matched to a gene: 7. Germline V gives CDR1 LNHNV, CDR2 YYDKDF (reference sequence). The CDR3 totals 15 residues. CDR3 protein: CATSRPMGTAEKLFF. The CDR3 nucleotides are TGTGCCACCAGCAGACCAATGGGGACAGCTGAAAAACTGTTTTTT. The complete variable domain, with remaining parts taken from reference TRBV15 and TRBJ1-4, reads DAMVIQNPRYQVTQFGKPVTLSCSQTLNHNVMYWYQQKSSQAPKLLFHYYDKDFNNEADTPDNFQSRRPNTSFCFLDIRSPGLGDTAMYLCATSRPMGTAEKLFFGSGTQLSVL.

This sequence joins TRBV27 and TRBJ2-3; 11 bases agree with TRBD2. This CDR3 spans 18 amino acids. The V gene end was trimmed by 7 bases and the J gene end by 1 base; junction bases not matched to a gene: 13. Germline V gene sequence: CDR1 MNHEY, CDR2 SMNVEV (reference sequence). CDR3 DNA sequence: TGTGCCAGCACACGGCTAGCGGGAGGATCGGGGGGCACAGATACGCAGTATTTT. It encodes CASTRLAGGSGGTDTQYF.

This chain joins TRBV5-6 and TRBJ1-2, with TRBD1 matching 7 bases. The V and J ends lost 2 bases and 5 bases, in that order; junction bases with no gene match: 0. The CDR3 is 12 residues long. CDR1 SGHDT and CDR2 YYEEEE come from the germline V gene. The CDR3 DNA sequence: TGTGCCAGCAGCTTACAGGGGTATGGCTACACCTTC. Its translation: CASSLQGYGYTF.

This chain joins TRBV6-1 and TRBJ1-1, with unresolved D. The CDR3 is 13 amino acids. With 6 bases removed from V and 5 bases from J, the gap between germline ends came to 13 bases. CDR1 is MNHNS, CDR2 SASEGT, per germline. This CDR3 is CASSQTAVTEAFF. The CDR3 coding sequence is TGTGCCAGCAGCCAAACTGCCGTTACTGAAGCTTTCTTT.

In this sample, this clone turned up once. The rearrangement uses TRBV10-3 and TRBJ1-1, with 7 bases fitting TRBD1. The CDR3 is made up of 14 amino acids. The trim removed 6 bases at V and 2 bases at J, leaving 6 bases unmatched. CDR1 is ENHRY, CDR2 SYGVKD, per germline. This chain's CDR3 is CAIRQDRSNTEAFF. DNA for the CDR3: TGTGCCATCAGGCAGGACAGGTCTAACACTGAAGCTTTCTTT.

The chain employs TRBV5-1 and TRBJ2-7; D unresolved. The germline CDR1 and CDR2 sequences are SGHRS and YFSETQ. This CDR3 comprises 13 residues. V dropped 4 bases and J dropped 2 bases, with 10 bases sitting between them. This chain's CDR3 is CASSPGPTYEQYF. The CDR3 region has the DNA TGCGCCAGCAGCCCGGGTCCAACCTACGAGCAGTACTTC.

V gene TRBV19 combines with J gene TRBJ1-5; 7 bases line up with TRBD1. The V and J ends lost 4 bases and 5 bases, in that order; junction bases with no gene match: 8. The CDR3 spans 15 residues. CDR1 is LNHDA, CDR2 SQIVND, per germline (reference sequence). The DNA of the CDR3 is TGTGCCAGTAGTAGTTACAGGGGTAGGTATCAGCCCCAGCATTTT. Residues: CASSSYRGRYQPQHF.

The V and J genes are TRBV6-6 and TRBJ2-2; D is undetermined. From germline, CDR1 is MNHNY and CDR2 SVGAGI (reference sequence). Trimming left V 7 bases short and J 4 bases short, with 10 bases between. The CDR3 runs 13 residues. CDR3 protein: CASKGSPTGELFF. CDR3 bases: TGTGCCAGCAAGGGCTCCCCCACCGGGGAGCTGTTTTTT.

V gene TRBV10-3 combines with J gene TRBJ2-7, with D possibly being TRBD2 (6 bases). V was clipped by 0 bases and J by 6 bases, with 18 bases between them. The germline V gene has CDR1 ENHRY and CDR2 SYGVKD. The CDR3 length is 16 residues. The chain's CDR3 is CAISESTRGRVVEQYF. As DNA, the CDR3 is TGTGCCATCAGTGAGTCGACTAGGGGCAGGGTCGTCGAGCAGTACTTC.

The J gene is TRBJ2-1, the V gene TRBV7-8; 9 bases fit TRBD2. CDR3 size: 15 residues. The J segment lost 9 bases and the V segment lost 5 bases, leaving 11 bases of the junction unmatched. The germline V gene encodes CDR1 SGHVS and CDR2 FQNEAQ. This CDR3 is CASSQGRGRDGEQFF. The CDR3 DNA sequence: TGTGCCAGCAGCCAAGGGCGCGGGAGGGATGGTGAGCAGTTCTTC.

The V gene is TRBV4-3, the J gene TRBJ1-5, with 7 nucleotides matching TRBD1. This CDR3 spans 15 amino acids. Germline CDR1 reads LGHNA; CDR2 reads YSLEER. V was pared by 0 bases and J by 5 bases, with 4 bases of the junction left unmatched. Here the CDR3 DNA reads TGCGCCAGCAGCCAAGATCAAGGGGGCCATCAGCCCCAGCATTTT. It specifies CASSQDQGGHQPQHF.

This chain links TRBV11-2 with TRBJ2-3, with TRBD2 identical over 10 bases. Germline assignment: CDR1 SGHAT and CDR2 FQNNGV. The CDR3 loop spans 16 amino acids. J gave up 0 bases and V 5 bases, and 5 bases lay outside the gene matches. Here the CDR3 reads CASSLRTSGSTDTQYF. As DNA, the CDR3 is TGTGCCAGCAGCCTCAGGACTAGCGGAAGCACAGATACGCAGTATTTT.

The chain couples TRBV9 to TRBJ1-4; a possible D gene is TRBD1 (5 bases). CDR1 is SGDLS and CDR2 is YYNGEE in the germline V gene. The CDR3 extends over 14 amino acids. The V and J ends lost 2 bases and 10 bases respectively, with 15 bases between them. The CDR3 DNA reads as TGTGCCAGCAGCGTCGATCAGGGTTGGGGAAAACTGTTTTTT. It codes for CASSVDQGWGKLFF. Based on the CDR3 plus reference TRBV9 and TRBJ1-4, the full variable domain is DSGVTQTPKHLITATGQRVTLRCSPRSGDLSVYWYQQSLDQGLQFLIQYYNGEERAKGNILERFSAQQFPDLHSELNLSSLELGDSALYFCASSVDQGWGKLFFGSGTQLSVL.

The chain links TRBV27 to TRBJ2-7, with 11 bases lining up with TRBD1. Per the germline V gene, CDR1 is MNHEY and CDR2 is SMNVEV (reference sequence). V was pared by 4 bases and J by 0 bases, with 5 bases of the junction left unmatched. The CDR3 covers 16 residues. For the CDR3, the DNA is TGTGCCAGCAGTTCCGGACAGGGGGCGAACTCCTACGAGCAGTACTTC. Its protein is CASSSGQGANSYEQYF.

The V gene is TRBV7-2, the J gene TRBJ2-5; no clear D. The CDR3 spans 14 residues. CDR1 is SGHTA, CDR2 FQGNSA, per germline. V gave up 0 bases and J gave up 1 base, with 6 bases separating them. CDR3 loop: CASSLATGQETQYF. CDR3 bases: TGTGCCAGCAGCTTAGCCACCGGCCAAGAGACCCAGTACTTC.

The genes are TRBV6-1 and TRBJ2-5; D may be TRBD1 (5 bases). The V and J ends lost 6 bases and 2 bases respectively, with 16 bases between them. The CDR3 has 15 residues. CDR1 MNHNS and CDR2 SASEGT come from the germline V gene. In nucleotides, the CDR3 is TGTGCCAGCAGGCTAATGGGGCAGATTCAAGAGACCCAGTACTTC. It encodes CASRLMGQIQETQYF.

The chain has TRBV28 and TRBJ2-1; D is ambiguous. Germline CDR1 MDHEN, CDR2 SYDVKM. The length of the CDR3 is 14 residues. The V and J ends lost 3 bases and 5 bases respectively, with 11 bases between them. The CDR3 protein is CASSFRSRDNEQFF. The CDR3 region has the DNA TGTGCCAGCAGTTTCCGGAGCCGGGACAATGAGCAGTTCTTC.

The chain links TRBV7-6 to TRBJ2-5; D is possibly TRBD2 (6 bases). V was pared by 1 base and J by 3 bases, with 9 bases between. From germline, CDR1 is SGHVS and CDR2 FNYEAQ. This CDR3 has 14 residues. CDR3 in amino acids: CASSLVGGKETQYF. In DNA form, the CDR3 reads TGTGCCAGCAGCTTAGTCGGAGGGAAAGAGACCCAGTACTTC.